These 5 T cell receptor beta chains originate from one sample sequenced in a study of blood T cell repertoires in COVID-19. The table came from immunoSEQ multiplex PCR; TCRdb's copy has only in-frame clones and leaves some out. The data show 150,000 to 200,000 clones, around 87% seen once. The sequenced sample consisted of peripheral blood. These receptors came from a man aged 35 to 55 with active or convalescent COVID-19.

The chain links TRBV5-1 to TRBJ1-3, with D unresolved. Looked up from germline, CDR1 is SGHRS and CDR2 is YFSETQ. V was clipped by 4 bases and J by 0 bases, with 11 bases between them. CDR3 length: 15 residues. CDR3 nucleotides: TGCGCCAGCAGCCCGTCAACGAGCTCTGGAAACACCATATATTTT. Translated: CASSPSTSSGNTIYF.

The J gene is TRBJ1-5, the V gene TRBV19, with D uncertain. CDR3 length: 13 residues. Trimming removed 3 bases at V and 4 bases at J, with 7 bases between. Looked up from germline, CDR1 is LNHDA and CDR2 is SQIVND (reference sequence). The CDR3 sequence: CASSMAGNQPQHF. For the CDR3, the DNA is TGTGCCAGTAGTATGGCGGGAAATCAGCCCCAGCATTTT.

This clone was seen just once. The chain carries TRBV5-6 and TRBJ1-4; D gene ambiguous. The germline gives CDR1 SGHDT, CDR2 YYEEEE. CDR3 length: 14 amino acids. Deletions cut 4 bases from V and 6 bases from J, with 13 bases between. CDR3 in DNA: TGTGCCAGCAGCGGGCGGGGTGGTGATGAAAAACTGTTTTTT. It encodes CASSGRGGDEKLFF.

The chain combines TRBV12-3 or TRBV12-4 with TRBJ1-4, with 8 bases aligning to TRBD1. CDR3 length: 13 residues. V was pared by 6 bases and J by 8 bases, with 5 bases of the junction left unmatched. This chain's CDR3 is CASSGQGLEKLFF. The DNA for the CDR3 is TGTGCCAGCAGCGGACAGGGATTAGAAAAACTGTTTTTT.

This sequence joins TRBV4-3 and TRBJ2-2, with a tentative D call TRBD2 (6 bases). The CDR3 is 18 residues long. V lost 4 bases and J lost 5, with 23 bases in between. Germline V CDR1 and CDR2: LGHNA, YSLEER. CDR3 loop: CASSPRFIAEPPTGELFF. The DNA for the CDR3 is TGCGCCAGCAGCCCCCGATTTATAGCGGAACCTCCTACCGGGGAGCTGTTTTTT.